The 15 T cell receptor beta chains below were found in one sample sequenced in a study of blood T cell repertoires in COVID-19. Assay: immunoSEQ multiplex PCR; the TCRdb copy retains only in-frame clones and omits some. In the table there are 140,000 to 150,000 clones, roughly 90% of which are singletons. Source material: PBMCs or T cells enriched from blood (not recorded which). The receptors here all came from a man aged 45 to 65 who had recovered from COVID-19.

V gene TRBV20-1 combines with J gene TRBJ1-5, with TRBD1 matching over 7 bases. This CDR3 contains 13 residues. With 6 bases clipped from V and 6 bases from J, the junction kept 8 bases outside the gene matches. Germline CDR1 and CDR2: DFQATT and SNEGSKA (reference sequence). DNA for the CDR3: TGCAGTGCGAGTGACAGGGCGCGTCAGCCCCAGCATTTT. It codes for CSASDRARQPQHF.

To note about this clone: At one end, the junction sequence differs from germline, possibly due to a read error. CDR3: CASTLSSQGAYNEQFF. The CDR3 bases are TGCGCCAGCACCTTGAGTAGCCAGGGGGCTTACAATGAGCAGTTCTTC. The chain employs TRBV5-1 and TRBJ2-1; 8 nucleotides match TRBD1. CDR1 and CDR2 from the germline V gene are SGHRS and YFSETQ. The CDR3 runs 16 residues.

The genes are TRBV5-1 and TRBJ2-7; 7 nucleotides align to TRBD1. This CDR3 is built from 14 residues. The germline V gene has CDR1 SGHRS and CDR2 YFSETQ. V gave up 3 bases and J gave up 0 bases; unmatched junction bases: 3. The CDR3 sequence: CASSSDRASYEQYF. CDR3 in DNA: TGCGCCAGCAGCTCCGACAGGGCCTCCTACGAGCAGTACTTC.

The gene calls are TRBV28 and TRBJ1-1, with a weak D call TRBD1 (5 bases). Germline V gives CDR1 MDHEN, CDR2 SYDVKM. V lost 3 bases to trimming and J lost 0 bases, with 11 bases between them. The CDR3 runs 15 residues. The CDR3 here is CASSFIGGLNTEAFF. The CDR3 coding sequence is TGTGCCAGCAGTTTTATCGGGGGTCTGAACACTGAAGCTTTCTTT.

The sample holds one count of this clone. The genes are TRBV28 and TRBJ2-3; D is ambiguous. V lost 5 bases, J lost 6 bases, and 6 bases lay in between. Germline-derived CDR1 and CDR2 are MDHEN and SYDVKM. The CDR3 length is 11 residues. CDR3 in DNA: TGTGCCAGCAGTACCAGGGATACGCAGTATTTT. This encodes CASSTRDTQYF.

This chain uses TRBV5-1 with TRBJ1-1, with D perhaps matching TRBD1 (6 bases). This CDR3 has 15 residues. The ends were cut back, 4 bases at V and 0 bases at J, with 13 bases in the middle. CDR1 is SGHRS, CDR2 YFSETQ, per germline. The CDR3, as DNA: TGCGCCAGCAGCGGCGGACAGCACATGAACACTGAAGCTTTCTTT. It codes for CASSGGQHMNTEAFF.

CDR3 sequence reads: CATSDATTNSPLHF. The CDR3 DNA is TGTGCCACCAGTGACGCTACCACCAATTCACCCCTCCACTTT. The V and J genes are TRBV24-1 and TRBJ1-6; D is unresolved. V lost 4 bases and J 7 bases, leaving 10 bases between the germline ends. The CDR3 sequence is 14 residues long. The V gene's germline CDR1 is KGHDR and CDR2 SFDVKD.

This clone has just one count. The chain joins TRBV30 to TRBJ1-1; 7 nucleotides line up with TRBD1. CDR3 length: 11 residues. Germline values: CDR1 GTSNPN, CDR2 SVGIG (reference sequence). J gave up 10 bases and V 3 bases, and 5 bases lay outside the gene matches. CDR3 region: CAWSESGGAFF. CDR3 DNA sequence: TGTGCCTGGAGCGAGTCAGGGGGAGCTTTCTTT.

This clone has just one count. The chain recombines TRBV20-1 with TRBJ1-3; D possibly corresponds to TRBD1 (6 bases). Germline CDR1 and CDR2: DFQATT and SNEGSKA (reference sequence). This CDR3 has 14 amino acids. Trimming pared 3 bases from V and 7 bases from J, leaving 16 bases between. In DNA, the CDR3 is TGCAGTGCTAGTCTCCCCTTCCAGGGGAACACCATATATTTT. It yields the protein CSASLPFQGNTIYF.

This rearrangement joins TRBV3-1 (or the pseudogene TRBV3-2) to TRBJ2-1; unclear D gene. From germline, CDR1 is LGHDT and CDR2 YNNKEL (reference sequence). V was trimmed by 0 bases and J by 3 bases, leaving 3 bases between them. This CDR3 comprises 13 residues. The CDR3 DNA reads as TGTGCCAGCAGCCAAGAATACTACAATGAGCAGTTCTTC. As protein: CASSQEYYNEQFF.

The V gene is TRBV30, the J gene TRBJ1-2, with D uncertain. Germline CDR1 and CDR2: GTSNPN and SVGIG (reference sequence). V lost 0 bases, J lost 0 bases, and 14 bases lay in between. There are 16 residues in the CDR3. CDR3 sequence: CAWSVQSTPANYGYTF. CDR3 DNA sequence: TGTGCCTGGAGTGTACAAAGTACACCAGCTAACTATGGCTACACCTTC.

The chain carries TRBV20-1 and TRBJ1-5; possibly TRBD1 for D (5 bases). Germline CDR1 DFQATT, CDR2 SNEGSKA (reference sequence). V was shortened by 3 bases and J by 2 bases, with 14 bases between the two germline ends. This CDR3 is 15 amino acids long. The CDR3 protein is CSASSTRGGNQPQHF. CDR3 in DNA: TGCAGTGCTAGTTCCACACGGGGGGGCAATCAGCCCCAGCATTTT.

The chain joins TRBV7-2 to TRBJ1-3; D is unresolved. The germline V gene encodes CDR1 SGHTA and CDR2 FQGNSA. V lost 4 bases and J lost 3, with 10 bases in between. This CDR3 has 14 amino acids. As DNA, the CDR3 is TGTGCCAGCAGCTCTAAGACAAGTGGAAACACCATATATTTT. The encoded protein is CASSSKTSGNTIYF.

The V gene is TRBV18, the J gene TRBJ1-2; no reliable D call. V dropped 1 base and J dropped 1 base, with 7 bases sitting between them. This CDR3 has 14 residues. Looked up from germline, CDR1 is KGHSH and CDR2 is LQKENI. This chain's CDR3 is CASSPLDYNYGYTF. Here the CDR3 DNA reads TGTGCCAGCTCACCACTAGATTATAACTATGGCTACACCTTC. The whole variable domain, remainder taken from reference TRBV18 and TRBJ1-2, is NAGVMQNPRHLVRRRGQEARLRCSPMKGHSHVYWYRQLPEEGLKFMVYLQKENIIDESGMPKERFSAEFPKEGPSILRIQQVVRGDSAAYFCASSPLDYNYGYTFGSGTRLTVV.

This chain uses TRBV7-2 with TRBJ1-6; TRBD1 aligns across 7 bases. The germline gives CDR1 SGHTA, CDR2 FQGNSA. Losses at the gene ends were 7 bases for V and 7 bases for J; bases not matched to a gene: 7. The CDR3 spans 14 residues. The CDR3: CASTDRAANSPLHF. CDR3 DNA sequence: TGTGCCAGCACCGACAGGGCTGCAAATTCACCCCTCCACTTT.